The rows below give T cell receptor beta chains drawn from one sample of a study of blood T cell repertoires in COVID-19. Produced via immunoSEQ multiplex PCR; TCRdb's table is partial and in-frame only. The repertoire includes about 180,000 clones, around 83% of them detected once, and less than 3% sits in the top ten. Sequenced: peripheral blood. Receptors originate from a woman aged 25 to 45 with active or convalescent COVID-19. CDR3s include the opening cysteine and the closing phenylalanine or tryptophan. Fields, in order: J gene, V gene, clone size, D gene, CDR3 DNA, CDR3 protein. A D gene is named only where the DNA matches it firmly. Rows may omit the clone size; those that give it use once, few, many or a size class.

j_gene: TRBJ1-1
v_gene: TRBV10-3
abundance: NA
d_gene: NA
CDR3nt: TGTGCCATAGCACAGGGTTTATCGTCCACTGAAGCTTTCTTT
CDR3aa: CAIAQGLSSTEAFF

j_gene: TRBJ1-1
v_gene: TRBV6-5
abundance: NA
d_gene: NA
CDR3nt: TGTGCCAGCAGACGGACACTGAACACTGAAGCTTTCTTT
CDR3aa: CASRRTLNTEAFF

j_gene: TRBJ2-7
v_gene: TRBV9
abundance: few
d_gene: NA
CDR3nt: TGTGCCAGCAGCGCCTTAGCGACTATACGTTCTTTGGACGAGCAGTACTTC
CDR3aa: CASSALATIRSLDEQYF

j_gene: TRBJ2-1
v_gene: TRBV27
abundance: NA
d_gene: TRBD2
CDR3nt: TGTGCCAGCAGTTTCCGGGGCGGGGGGAATGAGCAGTTCTTC
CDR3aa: CASSFRGGGNEQFF

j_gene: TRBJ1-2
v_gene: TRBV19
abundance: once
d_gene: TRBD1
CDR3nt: TGTGCCAGTAGCAGGGACAGGTTGCAGGGCTATGGCTACACCTTC
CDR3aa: CASSRDRLQGYGYTF

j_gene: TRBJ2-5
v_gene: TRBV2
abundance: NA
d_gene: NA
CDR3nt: TGTGCCAGCAGTGGGGCGGGGAAAGAGACCCAGTACTTC
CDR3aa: CASSGAGKETQYF

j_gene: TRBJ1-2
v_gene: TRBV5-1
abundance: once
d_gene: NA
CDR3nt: TGCGCCAGCAGCTTTCCAGGGGCCTCTTATGGCTACACCTTC
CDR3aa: CASSFPGASYGYTF

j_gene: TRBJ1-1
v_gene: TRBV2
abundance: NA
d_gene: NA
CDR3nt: TGTGCCAGCATGTATCCAGGCAGGGCTGAAGCTTTCTTT
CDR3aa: CASMYPGRAEAFF

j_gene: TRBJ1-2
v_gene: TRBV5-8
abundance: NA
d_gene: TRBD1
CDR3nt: TGTGCCAGCAGCTTGGGGGACAGGGATGGCTACACCTTC
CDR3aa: CASSLGDRDGYTF

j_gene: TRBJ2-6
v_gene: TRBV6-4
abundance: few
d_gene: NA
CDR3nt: TGTGCCAGCAGTGACTCGAAAACAGGCCCGTCTGGGGCCAACGTCCTGACTTTC
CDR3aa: CASSDSKTGPSGANVLTF

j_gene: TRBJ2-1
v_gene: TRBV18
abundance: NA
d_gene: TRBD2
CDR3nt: TGTGCCAGCTCACCTGTGACTAGCGGGAGACCCTACAATGAGCAGTTCTTC
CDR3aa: CASSPVTSGRPYNEQFF

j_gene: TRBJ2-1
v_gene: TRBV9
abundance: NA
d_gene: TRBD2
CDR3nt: TGTGCCAGCAGCCCGACTAGCGGGGGGGTCAACAATGAGCAGTTCTTC
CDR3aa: CASSPTSGGVNNEQFF

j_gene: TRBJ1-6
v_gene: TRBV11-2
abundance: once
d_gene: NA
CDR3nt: TGTGCCAGCAGCCCACGGACTGCATCCAAGTCACCCCTCCACTTT
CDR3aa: CASSPRTASKSPLHF